This is a list of T cell receptor beta chains from one sample in a study of cytomegalovirus exposure and HLA in healthy donors. Profiled with immunoSEQ multiplex PCR; TCRdb holds only in-frame clones, not every one. The table lists more than 95,000 clones, over 65% of them singletons. The source material was PBMCs. Receptors were obtained from a man aged 35 to 55 in good health and CMV-seropositive. Each CDR3 is given with its conserved first and last residue. A D gene is named only where the DNA matches it firmly. Rows may omit the clone size; those that give it use once, few, many or a size class.

NA	TRBV14	few	TRBJ1-3	CASSQLRLTGRGNTIYF	TGTGCCAGCAGCCAACTCCGTTTAACGGGGAGGGGAAACACCATATATTTT
NA	TRBV18	NA	TRBJ2-2	CASSPPGPQGTGELFF	TGTGCCAGCTCACCACCGGGCCCCCAGGGCACCGGGGAGCTGTTTTTT
TRBD2	TRBV4-1	NA	TRBJ2-2	CASSPSMGLTTGELFF	TGCGCCAGCAGCCCTTCGATGGGACTAACAACCGGGGAGCTGTTTTTT
NA	TRBV28	once	TRBJ2-1	CASSALSGGAYNEQFF	TGTGCCAGCAGCGCCCTTAGCGGCGGGGCCTACAATGAGCAGTTCTTC
NA	TRBV4-2	NA	TRBJ1-2	CASSQLDRNYGYTF	TGTGCCAGCAGCCAATTGGACAGAAACTATGGCTACACCTTC
TRBD1	TRBV28	once	TRBJ2-7	CASRGQGPPEQYF	TGTGCCAGCAGGGGACAGGGGCCTCCCGAGCAGTACTTC
TRBD1	TRBV27	few	TRBJ1-6	CASSSGQVSNSPLHF	TGTGCCAGCAGTTCCGGACAGGTGTCCAATTCACCCCTCCACTTT
NA	TRBV2	NA	TRBJ2-2	CASSGGRILPGELFF	TGTGCCAGCAGTGGGGGGCGGATCCTCCCCGGGGAGCTGTTTTTT
NA	TRBV7-9	NA	TRBJ2-4	CASSPIDSAKNIQYF	TGTGCCAGCAGCCCTATCGACAGCGCCAAAAACATTCAGTACTTC
TRBD2	TRBV5-1	few	TRBJ2-5	CASSLGSGGAQETQYF	TGCGCCAGCAGCTTGGGTAGCGGGGGAGCTCAAGAGACCCAGTACTTC
NA	TRBV5-3	few	TRBJ1-1	CARSSGRGLSTEAFF	TGTGCCAGAAGCTCCGGCAGAGGGTTGAGCACTGAAGCTTTCTTT
TRBD2	TRBV18	NA	TRBJ2-5	CASSRTSIGETQYF	TGTGCCAGCTCACGGACTAGTATAGGGGAGACCCAGTACTTC
TRBD1	TRBV9	NA	TRBJ2-6	CASSVGTGGLSGANGLIF	TGTGCCAGCAGCGTAGGTACAGGGGGCCTCTCTGGGGCCAACGGCCTGATTTTC
NA	TRBV30	NA	TRBJ2-5	CAWSTGKLQETQYF	TGTGCCTGGAGTACCGGGAAGCTCCAAGAGACCCAGTACTTC
TRBD2	TRBV7-9	NA	TRBJ2-2	CASRQGPSGGNTGELFF	TGTGCCAGCAGGCAAGGGCCCAGCGGGGGGAACACCGGGGAGCTGTTTTTT
TRBD1	TRBV28	NA	TRBJ2-2	CASSSGQGESGELFF	TGTGCCAGCAGTTCGGGACAGGGAGAGTCCGGGGAGCTGTTTTTT
TRBD1	TRBV18	NA	TRBJ1-1	CASSPLGQVIEAFF	TGTGCCAGCTCACCGCTGGGACAGGTGATTGAAGCTTTCTTT
TRBD1	TRBV2	once	TRBJ1-6	CASRTDRMGPLHF	TGTGCCAGCAGGACGGACAGGATGGGGCCCCTCCACTTT
NA	TRBV11-3	NA	TRBJ1-1	CASSSYGGVGTEAFF	TGTGCCAGCAGCTCTTACGGAGGCGTTGGAACTGAAGCTTTCTTT
NA	TRBV4-3	NA	TRBJ1-2	CASSQGLQVPNYGYTF	TGCGCCAGCAGCCAAGGGCTTCAGGTGCCTAACTATGGCTACACCTTC
NA	TRBV11-2	NA	TRBJ2-7	CASSLGSSPILRGHEQYF	TGTGCCAGCAGCTTAGGCTCTAGCCCAATCCTCCGAGGCCACGAGCAGTACTTC
NA	TRBV29-1	NA	TRBJ1-1	CSVRLTGGRRVTEAFF	TGCAGCGTTAGGTTAACGGGCGGTCGGCGGGTCACTGAAGCTTTCTTT
TRBD1	TRBV5-6	NA	TRBJ2-1	CASSLESGTGVNEQFF	TGTGCCAGCAGCTTGGAATCCGGGACAGGGGTCAATGAGCAGTTCTTC
NA	TRBV19	NA	TRBJ1-2	CASSLSVGRGGYTF	TGTGCCAGTAGCCTATCGGTAGGGAGAGGTGGCTACACCTTC
NA	TRBV19	NA	TRBJ2-6	CASKSTGKWAGANVLTF	TGTGCCTCAAAGTCTACAGGGAAATGGGCTGGGGCCAACGTCCTGACTTTC
NA	TRBV9	NA	TRBJ1-2	CASSVRVTGDYGYTF	TGTGCCAGCAGCGTACGAGTAACGGGGGACTATGGCTACACCTTC
NA	TRBV30	few	TRBJ2-5	CAWSTIGGPRTQYF	TGTGCCTGGAGTACGATCGGGGGACCCAGGACCCAGTACTTC
TRBD2	TRBV25-1	few	TRBJ2-1	CASSDPTSGKRSEQFF	TGTGCCAGCAGTGACCCGACTAGCGGGAAACGGAGTGAGCAGTTCTTC
TRBD1	TRBV7-9	NA	TRBJ2-2	CASSRTGRNTGELFF	TGTGCCAGCAGCCGGACAGGGAGAAACACCGGGGAGCTGTTTTTT
TRBD2	TRBV5-6	few	TRBJ2-7	CASSYLPTSGTYEQYF	TGTGCCAGCAGTTACCTCCCTACTAGCGGGACCTACGAGCAGTACTTC
NA	TRBV6-5	NA	TRBJ2-5	CASSPVWAPEETQYF	TGTGCCAGCAGTCCGGTGTGGGCGCCTGAAGAGACCCAGTACTTC
NA	TRBV25-1	few	TRBJ1-3	CASRSSGNTIYF	TGTGCCAGCAGATCATCTGGAAACACCATATATTTT
NA	TRBV27	NA	TRBJ1-6	CASRQESSYNSPLHF	TGTGCCAGCCGACAGGAAAGCTCCTATAATTCACCCCTCCACTTT
NA	TRBV25-1	NA	TRBJ2-6	CASSDTGKAGANVLTF	TGTGCCAGCAGTGATACAGGGAAAGCTGGGGCCAACGTCCTGACTTTC
TRBD2	TRBV4-2	NA	TRBJ2-5	CASSLPLLRGGGETQYF	TGTGCCAGCAGCCTCCCGTTATTGCGGGGGGGAGGAGAGACCCAGTACTTC
NA	TRBV28	NA	TRBJ2-7	CASSPTHSYEQYF	TGTGCCAGCAGTCCAACCCACAGCTACGAGCAGTACTTC
NA	TRBV15	once	TRBJ2-7	CATSRELATDSYEQYF	TGTGCCACCAGCAGAGAGTTGGCGACAGACTCCTACGAGCAGTACTTC
TRBD2	TRBV7-2	NA	TRBJ2-3	CASSLRGTSGADTQYF	TGTGCCAGCAGCTTAAGAGGGACTAGCGGGGCAGATACGCAGTATTTT
NA	TRBV28	NA	TRBJ2-7	CASSSPLFFNTYEQYF	TGTGCCAGCAGTTCGCCCCTATTCTTTAATACCTACGAGCAGTACTTC
TRBD2	TRBV18	NA	TRBJ2-1	CASSLLAGGPDEQFF	TGTGCCAGCTCACTACTAGCGGGAGGGCCGGATGAGCAGTTCTTC